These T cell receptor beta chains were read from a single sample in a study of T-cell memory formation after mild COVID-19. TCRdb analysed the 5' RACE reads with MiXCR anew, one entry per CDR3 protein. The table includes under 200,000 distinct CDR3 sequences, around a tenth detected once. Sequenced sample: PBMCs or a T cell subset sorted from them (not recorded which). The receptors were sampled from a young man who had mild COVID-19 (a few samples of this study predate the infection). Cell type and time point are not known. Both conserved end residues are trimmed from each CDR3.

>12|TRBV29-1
SVALRSRAAEAF
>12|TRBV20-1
SARGALTHSPLH
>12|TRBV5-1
ASSPGQGGQPQH
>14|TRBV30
AWSLTRDRIRYEQY
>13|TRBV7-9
ASSSLGGLFEKLF
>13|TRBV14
ASSRGQGITGELF
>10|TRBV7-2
ASSRSGGPGF
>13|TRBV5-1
ASSLSGTGEETQY
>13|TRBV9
ASSVAHKANSPLH
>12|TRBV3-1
ASSWGVEDQPQH
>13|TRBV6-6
ASSSGGAAKNIQY
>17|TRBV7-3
ASSPYAPRTLYSYNEQF
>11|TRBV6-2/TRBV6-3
ASKMAAAGGYT
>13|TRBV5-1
ASQAGGVGTDTQY
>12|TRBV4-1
ASSLLAGLNEQF
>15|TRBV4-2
ASSPYPQRGSSYEQY
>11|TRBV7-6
ASSLAQQETQY
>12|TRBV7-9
ASSLDPVGTEAF
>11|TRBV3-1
ASSQGPFQKLF
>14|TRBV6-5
ASSYHRRTGQETQY
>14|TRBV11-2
ASSPSILGRRTEAF
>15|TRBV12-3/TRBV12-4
ASSLSSGGKTYNEQF
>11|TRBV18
ASSPGQDTEAF
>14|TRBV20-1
SATGTSGGSTDTQY
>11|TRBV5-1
ASMSGGNTEAF
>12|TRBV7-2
ASSRLGYNSPLH
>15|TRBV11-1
ASSLEPLGQIYNEQF
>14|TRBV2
ARTSTLRATNTEAF
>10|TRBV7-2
ASSIQGQPQH
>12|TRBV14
ASSQSLATDTQY
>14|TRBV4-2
ASSRPDGRDTDTQY
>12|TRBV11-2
ASSPGQAPGTQY
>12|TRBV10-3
AIRGTIAYNEQF